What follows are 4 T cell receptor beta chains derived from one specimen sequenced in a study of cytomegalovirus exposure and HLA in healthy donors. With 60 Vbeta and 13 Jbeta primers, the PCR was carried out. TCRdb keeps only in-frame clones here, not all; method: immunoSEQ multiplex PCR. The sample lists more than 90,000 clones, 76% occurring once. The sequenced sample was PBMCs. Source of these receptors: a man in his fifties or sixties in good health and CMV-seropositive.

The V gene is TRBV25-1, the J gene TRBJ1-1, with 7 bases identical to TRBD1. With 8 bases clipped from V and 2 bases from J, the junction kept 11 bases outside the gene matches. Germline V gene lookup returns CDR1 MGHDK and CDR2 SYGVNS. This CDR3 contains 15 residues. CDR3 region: CASATRQGSNTEAFF. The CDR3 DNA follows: TGTGCCAGCGCTACCAGACAGGGATCAAACACTGAAGCTTTCTTT.

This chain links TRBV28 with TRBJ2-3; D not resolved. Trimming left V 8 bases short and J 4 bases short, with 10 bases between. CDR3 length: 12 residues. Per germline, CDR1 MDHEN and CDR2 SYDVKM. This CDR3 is CASYRHSDTQYF. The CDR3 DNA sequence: TGTGCCAGCTATAGACACTCAGATACGCAGTATTTT.

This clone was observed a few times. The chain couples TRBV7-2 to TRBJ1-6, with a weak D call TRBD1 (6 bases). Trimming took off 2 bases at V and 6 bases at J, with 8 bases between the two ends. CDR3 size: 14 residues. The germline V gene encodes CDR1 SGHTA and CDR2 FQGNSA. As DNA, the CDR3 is TGTGCCAGCAGCTTAAGAGGGGGTAATTCACCCCTCCACTTT. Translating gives CASSLRGGNSPLHF.

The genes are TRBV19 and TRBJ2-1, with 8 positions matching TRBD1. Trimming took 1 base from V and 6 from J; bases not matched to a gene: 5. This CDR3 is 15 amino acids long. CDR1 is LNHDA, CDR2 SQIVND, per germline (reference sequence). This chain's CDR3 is CASSIAGGAGNEQFF. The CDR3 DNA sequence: TGTGCCAGTAGTATAGCAGGGGGCGCTGGCAATGAGCAGTTCTTC.